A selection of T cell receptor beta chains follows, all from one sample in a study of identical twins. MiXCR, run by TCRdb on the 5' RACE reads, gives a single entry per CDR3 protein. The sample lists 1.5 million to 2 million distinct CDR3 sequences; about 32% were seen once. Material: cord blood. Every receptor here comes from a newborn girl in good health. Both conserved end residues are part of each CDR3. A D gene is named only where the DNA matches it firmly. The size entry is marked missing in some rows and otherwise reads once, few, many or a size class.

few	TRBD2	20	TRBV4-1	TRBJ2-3	TGCGCCAGCAGCCAATTCCCGGGACTAGCGGGAGTCTCTAGCACAGATACGCAGTATTTT	CASSQFPGLAGVSSTDTQYF
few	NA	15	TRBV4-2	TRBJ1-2	TGTGCCAGCAGCCAAGATGGAGGGTCTAACTATGGCTACACCTTC	CASSQDGGSNYGYTF
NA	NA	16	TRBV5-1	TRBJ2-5	TGCGCCAGCAGCCTGACTAGCGCGGGACAGAAAGAGACCCAGTACTTC	CASSLTSAGQKETQYF
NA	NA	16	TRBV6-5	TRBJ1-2	TGTGCCAGCAGCCCATCCGGGCTTACAGTTGTCCATGGCTACACCTTC	CASSPSGLTVVHGYTF
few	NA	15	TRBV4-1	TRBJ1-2	TGCGCCAGCAGCCAAGACAGTGTCAGGAGGTATGGCTACACCTTC	CASSQDSVRRYGYTF
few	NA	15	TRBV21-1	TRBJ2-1	TGTGCCAGCAGCAAAGTGAGGGTACCCTACAATGAGCAGTTCTTC	CASSKVRVPYNEQFF
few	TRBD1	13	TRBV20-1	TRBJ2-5	TGCAGTGCTACCCGGGACAGGGGTTTCGGGCAGTACTTC	CSATRDRGFGQYF
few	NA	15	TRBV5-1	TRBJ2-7	TGCGCCAGCAGCTTGGTGGCTGGGGGCGAATACGAGCAGTACTTC	CASSLVAGGEYEQYF
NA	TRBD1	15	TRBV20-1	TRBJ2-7	TGCAGCGCGACCTCAGACAGGGATCCCTTTTACGAGCAGTACTTC	CSATSDRDPFYEQYF
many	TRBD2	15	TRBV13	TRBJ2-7	TGTGCCAGCAGCTTAGGGGGGCTAGCGGGGGTCGAGCAGTACTTC	CASSLGGLAGVEQYF
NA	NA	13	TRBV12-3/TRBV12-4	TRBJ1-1	TGTGCCAGCGGCCCCCGGGGTGGGGCTGAAGCTTTCTTT	CASGPRGGAEAFF
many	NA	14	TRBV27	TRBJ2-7	TGTGCCAGCAGTTTAATCTCGACGGCCTACGAGCAGTACTTC	CASSLISTAYEQYF
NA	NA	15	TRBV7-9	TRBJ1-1	TGTGCCAGCAGCTCCTTTCCCGGCCCGAGCACTGAAGCTTTCTTT	CASSSFPGPSTEAFF
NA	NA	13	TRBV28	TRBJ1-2	TGTGCCAGCAGTTTCGGGGGGGCGCTCGGCTACACCTTC	CASSFGGALGYTF
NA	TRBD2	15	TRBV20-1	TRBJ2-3	TGCAGTGCGCTGACTAGCGGGGGGGCCGGGGATACGCAGTATTTT	CSALTSGGAGDTQYF
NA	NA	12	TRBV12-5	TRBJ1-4	TGTGCTAGTGGTTTGGTAAATGAAAAACTGTTTTTT	CASGLVNEKLFF
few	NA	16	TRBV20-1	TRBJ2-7	TGCAGTGCTAGAGATGAGTGGGGGACGGTCTCCTACGAGCAGTACTTC	CSARDEWGTVSYEQYF
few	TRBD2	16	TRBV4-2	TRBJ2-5	TGTGCCAGCAGCCCCGAGACTAGCGGGGGGGCCTCTGTGCAGTACTTC	CASSPETSGGASVQYF
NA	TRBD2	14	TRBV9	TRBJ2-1	TGTGCCAGCAGCGTCACTGGCAGCGGGAGGGAGCAGTTCTTC	CASSVTGSGREQFF
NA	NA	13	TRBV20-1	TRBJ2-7	TGCAGTGCTAGGCGATGGGGGAAACCCGAGCAGTACTTC	CSARRWGKPEQYF